This TCR beta chain was captured by sequencing in a study of shared clonotypes between healthy human individuals. On this clone itself: What it binds is unknown.

Points from the study as a whole: Naive CD4 clonotype sharing across a few donors was approximately 5%.

V lost 3 bases to trimming and J lost 5 bases, with 16 bases between them. This CDR3 has 15 residues. Germline V gene lookup returns CDR1 SEHNR and CDR2 FQNEAQ (reference sequence). Naive CD8 populations comprised CD45RO-negative cells positively selected for CCR7, excluding terminally differentiated effector memory CD45RA+ cells. The protocol was immunoSEQ multiplex PCR, while the TCRdb copy is restricted to in-frame clones and leaves out a portion. Found here are about 2.1 million clones, approximately 94% of them singletons; the top ten hold about 1.8%. The sequenced sample consisted of naive CD8+ T cells from PBMCs. This clonotype was sampled from a man aged 18 to 30 in good health. Some clones in this sample may be carry-over from other donors' samples. The gene calls are TRBV7-9 and TRBJ1-1; possibly TRBD1 for D (5 bases). The CDR3 loop reads CASSFSKGPRTEAFF. CDR3 bases: TGTGCCAGCAGCTTTAGTAAGGGACCAAGGACTGAAGCTTTCTTT.